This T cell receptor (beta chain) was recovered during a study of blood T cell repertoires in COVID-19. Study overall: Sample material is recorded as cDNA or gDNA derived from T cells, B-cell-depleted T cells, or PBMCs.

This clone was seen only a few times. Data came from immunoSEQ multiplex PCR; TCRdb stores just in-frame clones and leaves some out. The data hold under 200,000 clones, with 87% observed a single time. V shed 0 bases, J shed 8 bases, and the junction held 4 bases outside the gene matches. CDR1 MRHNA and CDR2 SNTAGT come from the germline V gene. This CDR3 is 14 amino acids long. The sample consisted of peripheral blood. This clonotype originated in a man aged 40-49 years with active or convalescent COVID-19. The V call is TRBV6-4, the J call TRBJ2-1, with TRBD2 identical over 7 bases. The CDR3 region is CASSDSGGYDEQFF. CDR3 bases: TGTGCCAGCAGTGACTCGGGAGGGTACGATGAGCAGTTCTTC.